Sequencing of this T cell receptor (beta chain) was carried out in a study of cytomegalovirus exposure and HLA in healthy donors. Whole-study context: Earlier, 117 million unique TCR beta sequences were recovered from around 180 million T cells by an analysis.

V lost 6 bases to trimming and J lost 4 bases, with 16 bases between them. From germline, CDR1 is MNHNS and CDR2 SASEGT. The CDR3 contains 15 residues. Primers included in the PCR were 60 Vbeta and 13 Jbeta primers. Produced via immunoSEQ multiplex PCR; TCRdb's table is partial and in-frame only. The repertoire consists of 85,000 to 100,000 clones, with approximately 72% occurring once and the leading ten covering 4.1%. General study results and limits: There were some V segments, including TRBV6-2 and TRBV6-3, excluded as indistinguishable.

For this clone: Its specificity is unknown.

This chain links TRBV6-1 with TRBJ1-3; D is undetermined. The sequence derives from a woman between 40 and 50 years old in good health and CMV-seropositive. Sequenced sample: PBMCs. The CDR3 reads CASREGGDLGNTIYF. CDR3 in DNA: TGTGCCAGCAGGGAGGGCGGGGATCTGGGAAACACCATATATTTT.